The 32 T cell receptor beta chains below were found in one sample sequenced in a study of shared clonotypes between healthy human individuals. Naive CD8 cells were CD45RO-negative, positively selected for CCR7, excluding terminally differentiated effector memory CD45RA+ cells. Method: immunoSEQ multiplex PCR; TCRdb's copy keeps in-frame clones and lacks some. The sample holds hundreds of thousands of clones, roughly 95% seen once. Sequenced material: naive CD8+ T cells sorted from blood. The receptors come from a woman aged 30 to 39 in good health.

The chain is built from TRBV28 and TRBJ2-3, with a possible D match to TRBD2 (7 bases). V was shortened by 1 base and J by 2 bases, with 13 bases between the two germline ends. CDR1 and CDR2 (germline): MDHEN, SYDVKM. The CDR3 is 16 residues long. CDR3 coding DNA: TGTGCCAGCAGTTTATTAGGGGGGGGCCCCACAGATACGCAGTATTTT. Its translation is CASSLLGGGPTDTQYF.

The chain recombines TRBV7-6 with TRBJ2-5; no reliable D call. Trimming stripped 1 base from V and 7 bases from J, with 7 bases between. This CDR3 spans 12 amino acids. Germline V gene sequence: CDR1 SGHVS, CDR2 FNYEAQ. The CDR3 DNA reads TGTGCCAGCAGCTTAGAGGCCGGGACCCAGTACTTC. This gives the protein CASSLEAGTQYF.

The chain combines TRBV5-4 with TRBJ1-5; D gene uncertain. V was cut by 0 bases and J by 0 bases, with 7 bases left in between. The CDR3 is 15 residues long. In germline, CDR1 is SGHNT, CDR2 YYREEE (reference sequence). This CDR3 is CASSLVPISNQPQHF. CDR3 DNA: TGTGCCAGCAGCTTGGTACCGATTAGCAATCAGCCCCAGCATTTT.

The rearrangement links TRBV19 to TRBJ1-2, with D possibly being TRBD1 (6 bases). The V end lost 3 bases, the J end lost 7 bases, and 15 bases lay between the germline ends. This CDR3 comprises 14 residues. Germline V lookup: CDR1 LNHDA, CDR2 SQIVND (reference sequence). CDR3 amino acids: CASSILGAGSGYTF. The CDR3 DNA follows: TGTGCCAGTAGTATTTTGGGGGCTGGGAGTGGCTACACCTTC.

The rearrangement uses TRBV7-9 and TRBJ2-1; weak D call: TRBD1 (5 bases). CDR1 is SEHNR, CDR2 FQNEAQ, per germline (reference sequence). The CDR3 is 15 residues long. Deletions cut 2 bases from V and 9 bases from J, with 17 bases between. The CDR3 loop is CASSLWQGSLIEQFF. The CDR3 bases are TGTGCCAGCAGCTTATGGCAGGGTAGTCTGATTGAGCAGTTCTTC.

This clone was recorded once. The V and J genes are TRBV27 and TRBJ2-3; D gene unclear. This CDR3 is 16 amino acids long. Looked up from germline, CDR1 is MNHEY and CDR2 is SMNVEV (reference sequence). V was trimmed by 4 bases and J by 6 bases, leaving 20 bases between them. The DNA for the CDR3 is TGTGCCAGCAGTTCCCGCCTCCGCTACCTGTCGGATACGCAGTATTTT. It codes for CASSSRLRYLSDTQYF.

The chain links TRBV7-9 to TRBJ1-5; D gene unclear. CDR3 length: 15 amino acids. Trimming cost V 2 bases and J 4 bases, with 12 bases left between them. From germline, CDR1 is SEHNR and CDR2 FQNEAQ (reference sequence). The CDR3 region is CASSLTAAENQPQHF. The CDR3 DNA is TGTGCCAGCAGCTTAACGGCGGCCGAAAATCAGCCCCAGCATTTT.

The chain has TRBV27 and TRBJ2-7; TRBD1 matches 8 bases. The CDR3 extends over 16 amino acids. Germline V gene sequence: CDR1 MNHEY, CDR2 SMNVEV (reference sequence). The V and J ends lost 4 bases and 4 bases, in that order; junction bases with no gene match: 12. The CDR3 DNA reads TGTGCCAGCAGTTCGTCACAGGGGGAAGTCCCTTACGAGCAGTACTTC. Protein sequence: CASSSSQGEVPYEQYF.

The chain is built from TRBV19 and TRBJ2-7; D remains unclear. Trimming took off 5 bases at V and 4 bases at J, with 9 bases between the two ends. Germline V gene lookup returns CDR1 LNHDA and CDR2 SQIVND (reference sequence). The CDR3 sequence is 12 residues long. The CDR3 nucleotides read TGTGCCAGTAGTTCCACACTTTACGAGCAGTACTTC. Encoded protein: CASSSTLYEQYF.

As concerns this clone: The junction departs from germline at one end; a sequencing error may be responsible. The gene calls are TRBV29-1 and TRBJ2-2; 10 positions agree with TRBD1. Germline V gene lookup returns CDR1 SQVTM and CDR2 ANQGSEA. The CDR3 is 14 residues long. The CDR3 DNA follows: TGCAGCGTGGAAGGGACAGGGGATCCCGGGGAGCTGTTTTTT. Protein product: CSVEGTGDPGELFF.

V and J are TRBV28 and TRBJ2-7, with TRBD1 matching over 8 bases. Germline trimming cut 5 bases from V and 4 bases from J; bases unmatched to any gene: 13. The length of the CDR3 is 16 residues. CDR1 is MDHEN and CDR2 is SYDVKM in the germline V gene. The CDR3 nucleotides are TGTGCCAGCAGTCGAGCCCCCCGGACAGGGCTGTACGAGCAGTACTTC. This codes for CASSRAPRTGLYEQYF. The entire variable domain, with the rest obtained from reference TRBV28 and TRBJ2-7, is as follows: DVKVTQSSRYLVKRTGEKVFLECVQDMDHENMFWYRQDPGLGLRLIYFSYDVKMKEKGDIPEGYSVSREKKERFSLILESASTNQTSMYLCASSRAPRTGLYEQYFGPGTRLTVT.

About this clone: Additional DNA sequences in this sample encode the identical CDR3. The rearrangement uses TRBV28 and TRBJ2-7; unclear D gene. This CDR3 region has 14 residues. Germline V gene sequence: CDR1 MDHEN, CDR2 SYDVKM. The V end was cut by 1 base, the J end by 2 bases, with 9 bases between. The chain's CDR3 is CASSLLSGTYEQYF. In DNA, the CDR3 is TGTGCCAGCAGTTTATTATCCGGTACCTACGAGCAGTACTTC.

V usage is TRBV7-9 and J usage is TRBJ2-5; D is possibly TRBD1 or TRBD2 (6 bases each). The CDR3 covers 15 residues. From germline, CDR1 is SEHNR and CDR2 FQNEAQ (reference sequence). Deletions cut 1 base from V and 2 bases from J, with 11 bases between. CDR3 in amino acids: CASSLVGGGQETQYF. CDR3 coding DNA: TGTGCCAGCAGCTTAGTAGGAGGGGGTCAAGAGACCCAGTACTTC.

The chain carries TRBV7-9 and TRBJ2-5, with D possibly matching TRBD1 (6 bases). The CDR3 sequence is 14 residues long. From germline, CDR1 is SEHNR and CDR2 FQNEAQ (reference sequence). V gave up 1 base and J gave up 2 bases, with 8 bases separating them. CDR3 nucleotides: TGTGCCAGCAGCTTAGACAGGGATCAAGAGACCCAGTACTTC. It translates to CASSLDRDQETQYF.

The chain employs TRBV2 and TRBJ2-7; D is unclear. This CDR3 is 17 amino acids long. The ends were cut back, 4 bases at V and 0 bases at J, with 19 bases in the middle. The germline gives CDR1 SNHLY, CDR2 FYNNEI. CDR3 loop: CASSGYGISPHSYEQYF. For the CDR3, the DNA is TGTGCCAGCAGTGGGTACGGCATTAGCCCTCACTCCTACGAGCAGTACTTC.

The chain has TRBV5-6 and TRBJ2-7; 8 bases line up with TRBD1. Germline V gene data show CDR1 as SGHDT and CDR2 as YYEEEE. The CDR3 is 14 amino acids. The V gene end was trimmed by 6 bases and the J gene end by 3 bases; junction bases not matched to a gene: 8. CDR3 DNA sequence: TGTGCCAGCAACTTTGGGACAGGAAACTACGAGCAGTACTTC. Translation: CASNFGTGNYEQYF. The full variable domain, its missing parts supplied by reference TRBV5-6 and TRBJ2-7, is DAGVTQSPTHLIKTRGQQVTLRCSPKSGHDTVSWYQQALGQGPQFIFQYYEEEERQRGNFPDRFSGHQFPNYSSELNVNALLLGDSALYLCASNFGTGNYEQYFGPGTRLTVT.

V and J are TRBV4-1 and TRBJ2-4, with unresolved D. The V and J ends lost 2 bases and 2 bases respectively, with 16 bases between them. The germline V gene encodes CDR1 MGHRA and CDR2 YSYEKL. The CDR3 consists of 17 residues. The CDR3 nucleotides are TGCGCCAGCAGCCAACCCCCCATCCAACGTACCAAAAACATTCAGTACTTC. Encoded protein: CASSQPPIQRTKNIQYF.

The CDR3 reads CASSLSISGREQFF. The CDR3 DNA reads TGCGCCAGCAGCTTGTCAATCTCGGGACGGGAGCAGTTCTTC. This chain connects TRBV5-1 to TRBJ2-1, with D perhaps matching TRBD1 or TRBD2 (5 bases each). The CDR3 loop spans 14 amino acids. CDR1 and CDR2 (germline): SGHRS, YFSETQ. V lost 1 base and J lost 10, with 15 bases in between.

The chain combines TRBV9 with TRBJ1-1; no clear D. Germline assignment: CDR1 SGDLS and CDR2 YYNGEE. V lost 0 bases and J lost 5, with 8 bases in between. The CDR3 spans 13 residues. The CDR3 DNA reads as TGTGCCAGCAGCGTAGTATCCGGGACTGAAGCTTTCTTT. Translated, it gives CASSVVSGTEAFF.

The CDR3 sequence: CAAAPMALANEQFF. Written as DNA, the CDR3 is TGTGCCGCCGCTCCCATGGCCCTGGCTAATGAGCAGTTCTTC. V gene TRBV15 combines with J gene TRBJ2-1, with no clear D. The V end lost 11 bases, the J end lost 7 bases, and 21 bases lay between the germline ends. The CDR3 consists of 14 residues. CDR1 is LNHNV, CDR2 YYDKDF, per germline (reference sequence).

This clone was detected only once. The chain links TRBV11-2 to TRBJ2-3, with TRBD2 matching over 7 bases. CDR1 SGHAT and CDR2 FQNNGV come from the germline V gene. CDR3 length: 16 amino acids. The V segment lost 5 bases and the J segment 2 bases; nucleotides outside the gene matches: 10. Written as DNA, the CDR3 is TGTGCCAGCAGCCCGGTCGGGCAGCGGGACACAGATACGCAGTATTTT. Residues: CASSPVGQRDTDTQYF. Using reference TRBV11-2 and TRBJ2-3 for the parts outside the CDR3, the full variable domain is EAGVAQSPRYKIIEKRQSVAFWCNPISGHATLYWYQQILGQGPKLLIQFQNNGVVDDSQLPKDRFSAERLKGVDSTLKIQPAKLEDSAVYLCASSPVGQRDTDTQYFGPGTRLTVL.

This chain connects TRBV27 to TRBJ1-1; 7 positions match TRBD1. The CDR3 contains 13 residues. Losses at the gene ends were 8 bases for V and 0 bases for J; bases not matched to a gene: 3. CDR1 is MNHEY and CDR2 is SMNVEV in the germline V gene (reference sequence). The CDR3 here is CASARGMNTEAFF. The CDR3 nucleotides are TGTGCCAGCGCCAGGGGGATGAACACTGAAGCTTTCTTT.

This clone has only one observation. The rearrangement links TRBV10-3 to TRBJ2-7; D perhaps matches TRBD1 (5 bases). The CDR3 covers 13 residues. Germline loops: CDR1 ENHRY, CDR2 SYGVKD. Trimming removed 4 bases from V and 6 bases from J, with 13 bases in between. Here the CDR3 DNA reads TGTGCCATCAGTGGCATCAGGGCCATCGAGCAGTACTTC. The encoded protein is CAISGIRAIEQYF.

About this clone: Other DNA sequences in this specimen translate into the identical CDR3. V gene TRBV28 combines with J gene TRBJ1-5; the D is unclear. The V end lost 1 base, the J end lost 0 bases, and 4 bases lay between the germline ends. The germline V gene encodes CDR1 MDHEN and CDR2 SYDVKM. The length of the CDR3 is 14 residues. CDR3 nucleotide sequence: TGTGCCAGCAGTTTATTGTATAGCAATCAGCCCCAGCATTTT. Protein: CASSLLYSNQPQHF.

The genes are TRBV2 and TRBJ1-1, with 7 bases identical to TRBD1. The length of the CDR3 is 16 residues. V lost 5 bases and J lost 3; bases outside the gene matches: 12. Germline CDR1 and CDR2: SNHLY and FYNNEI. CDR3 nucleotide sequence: TGTGCCAGCAGTACAGGGGCCCCCCTGATCGACACTGAAGCTTTCTTT. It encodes CASSTGAPLIDTEAFF. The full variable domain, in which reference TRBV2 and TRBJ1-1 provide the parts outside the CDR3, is EPEVTQTPSHQVTQMGQEVILRCVPISNHLYFYWYRQILGQKVEFLVSFYNNEISEKSEIFDDQFSVERPDGSNFTLKIRSTKLEDSAMYFCASSTGAPLIDTEAFFGQGTRLTVV.

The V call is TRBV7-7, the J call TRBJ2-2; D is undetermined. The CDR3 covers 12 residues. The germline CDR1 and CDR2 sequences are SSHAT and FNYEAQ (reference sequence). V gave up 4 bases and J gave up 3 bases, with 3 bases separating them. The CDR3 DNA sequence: TGTGCCAGCAGCTCCTACACCGGGGAGCTGTTTTTT. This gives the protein CASSSYTGELFF. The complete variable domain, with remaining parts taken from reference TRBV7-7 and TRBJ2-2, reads GAGVSQSPRYKVTKRGQDVTLRCDPISSHATLYWYQQALGQGPEFLTYFNYEAQPDKSGLPSDRFSAERPEGSISTLTIQRTEQRDSAMYRCASSSYTGELFFGEGSRLTVL.

The CDR3 DNA follows: TGCGCCAGCAGCCAAGTACAGGGAAAGGGCGAGCAGTACTTC. This translates into CASSQVQGKGEQYF. The chain employs TRBV4-1 and TRBJ2-7; D possibly corresponds to TRBD1 (6 bases). Germline V gives CDR1 MGHRA, CDR2 YSYEKL. Trimming left V 1 base short and J 6 bases short, with 13 bases between. The CDR3 covers 14 residues.

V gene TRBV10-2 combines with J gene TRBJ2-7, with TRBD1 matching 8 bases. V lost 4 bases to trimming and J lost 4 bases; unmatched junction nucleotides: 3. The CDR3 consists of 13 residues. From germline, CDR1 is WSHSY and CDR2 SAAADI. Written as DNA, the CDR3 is TGCGCCAGCAGTGCCGGGACAGGTTACGAGCAGTACTTC. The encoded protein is CASSAGTGYEQYF.

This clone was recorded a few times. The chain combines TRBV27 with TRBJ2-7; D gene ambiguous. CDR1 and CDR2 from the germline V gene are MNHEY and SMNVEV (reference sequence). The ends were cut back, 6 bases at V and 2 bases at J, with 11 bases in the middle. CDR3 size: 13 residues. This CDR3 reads CASSISETYEQYF. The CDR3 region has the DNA TGTGCCAGCAGCATTAGTGAGACCTACGAGCAGTACTTC.

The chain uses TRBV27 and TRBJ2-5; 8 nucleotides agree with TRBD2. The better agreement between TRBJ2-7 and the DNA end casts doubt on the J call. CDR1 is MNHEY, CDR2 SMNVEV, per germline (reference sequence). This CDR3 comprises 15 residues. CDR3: CASSLIGTSSYEQYF. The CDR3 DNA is TGTGCCAGCAGTTTAATAGGGACTAGTTCCTACGAGCAGTACTTC.

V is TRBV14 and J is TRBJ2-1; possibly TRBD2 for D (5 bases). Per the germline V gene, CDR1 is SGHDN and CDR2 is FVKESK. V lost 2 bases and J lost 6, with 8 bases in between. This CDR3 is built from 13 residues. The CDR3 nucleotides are TGTGCCAGCAGCCAACTAGCCCCCAATGAGCAGTTCTTC. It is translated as CASSQLAPNEQFF.

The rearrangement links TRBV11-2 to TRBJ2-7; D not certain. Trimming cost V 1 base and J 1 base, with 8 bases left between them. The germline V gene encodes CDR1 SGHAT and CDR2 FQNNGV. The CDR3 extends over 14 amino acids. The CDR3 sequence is CASSLAPESYEQYF. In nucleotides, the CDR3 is TGTGCCAGCAGCTTAGCGCCCGAATCCTACGAGCAGTACTTC.